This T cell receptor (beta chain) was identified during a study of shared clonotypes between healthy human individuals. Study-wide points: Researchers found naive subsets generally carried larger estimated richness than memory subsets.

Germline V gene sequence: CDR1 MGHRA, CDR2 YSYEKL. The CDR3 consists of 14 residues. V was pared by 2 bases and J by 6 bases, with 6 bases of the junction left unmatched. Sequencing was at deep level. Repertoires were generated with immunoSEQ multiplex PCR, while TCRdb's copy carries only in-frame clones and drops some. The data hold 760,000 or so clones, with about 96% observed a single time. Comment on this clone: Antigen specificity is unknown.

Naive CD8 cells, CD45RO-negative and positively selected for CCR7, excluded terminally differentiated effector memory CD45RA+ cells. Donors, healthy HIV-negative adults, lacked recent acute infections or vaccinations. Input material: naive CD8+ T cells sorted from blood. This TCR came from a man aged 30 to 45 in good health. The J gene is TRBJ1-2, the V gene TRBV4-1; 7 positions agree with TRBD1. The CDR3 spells CASSQQTGFNGYTF. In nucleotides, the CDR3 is TGCGCCAGCAGCCAACAGACAGGGTTTAATGGCTACACCTTC.